This T cell receptor (beta chain) originates from a study of OX40 agonist ivuxolimab in advanced cancers. Turning to the study itself: Allowance was made for prior anti-PD-1, anti-PD-L1 or anti-CTLA-4 therapy, and approximately 41% had some.

Worth noting for this clone: The antigen is not known.

Study findings and constraints: Some patients who did not respond also had low normalized T-cell clonal expansion. Fewer expanded clones were found on average in CD4+ than in CD8+ T cells.

Measured with immunoSEQ multiplex PCR; TCRdb has only the in-frame clones, and not every one. The table includes approximately 70,000 clones, about 85% detected once. CDR3 length equals 15 residues. The germline V gene has CDR1 SQVTM and CDR2 ANQGSEA. Trimming at V came to 5 bases and at J to 3 bases, leaving 10 bases not matched to a gene. The chain carries TRBV29-1 and TRBJ2-1; 7 positions match TRBD1. The source is an adult with an advanced solid tumor such as melanoma, head and neck, liver or kidney cancer. The source was CD4+ or CD8+ T cells sorted from blood, collected in a trial of the OX40 agonist ivuxolimab. The CDR3 protein is CSVIMPGQYYNEQFF. DNA for the CDR3: TGCAGCGTTATTATGCCGGGACAGTACTACAATGAGCAGTTCTTC.